Listed below are T cell receptor beta chains from one sample, sequenced in a study of blood T cell repertoires in COVID-19. Only in-frame clones appear in the TCRdb table, and some are missing; sequencing was by immunoSEQ multiplex PCR. The sample lists 200,000 or so clones; roughly 80% were seen once. What was sequenced was peripheral blood. These receptors were collected from a human donor in a cohort sampled during active COVID-19. CDR3s include the opening cysteine and the closing phenylalanine or tryptophan. The D gene is left open where the match is weak. A row's size may be missing; if present it is once, few, many or a size class.

size	V	D	J	length	DNA	CDR3
NA	TRBV4-2	TRBD1	TRBJ1-1	17	TGTGCCAGCAGCCAAGATAGGCGACAGGGGGCGCGCACTGAAGCTTTCTTT	CASSQDRRQGARTEAFF
NA	TRBV29-1	TRBD2	TRBJ2-1	14	TGCAGCGTTGTCCGCGGGAGAGCGAGGAATGAGCAGTTCTTC	CSVVRGRARNEQFF
NA	TRBV27	TRBD1	TRBJ1-5	15	TGTGCCAGCAGTAGGACAGGGGGGATCAATCAGCCCCAGCATTTT	CASSRTGGINQPQHF
few	TRBV19	NA	TRBJ1-2	12	TGTGCCAGTAGTACCGGGGGCTATGGCTACACCTTC	CASSTGGYGYTF
NA	TRBV7-6	NA	TRBJ1-2	15	TGTGCCAGCAGCTTAGTCAGTGACAGTAACTATGGCTACACCTTC	CASSLVSDSNYGYTF
few	TRBV4-1	NA	TRBJ2-1	11	TGCGCCAGCAGCCGGAGGAATGAGCAGTTCTTC	CASSRRNEQFF
few	TRBV9	NA	TRBJ2-7	13	TGTGCCAGCAGCGTCACACCATCCTACGAGCAGTACTTC	CASSVTPSYEQYF
NA	TRBV5-4	TRBD2	TRBJ2-7	17	TGTGCCAGCAGCGGGGGACTAGCGGGACCGCTTTACTACGAGCAGTACTTC	CASSGGLAGPLYYEQYF
NA	TRBV18	NA	TRBJ1-5	15	TGTGCCAGCTCACCAAACAGGGCGAACAATCAGCCCCAGCATTTT	CASSPNRANNQPQHF
NA	TRBV5-1	NA	TRBJ1-1	14	TGCGCCAGCAGCTTCAGGGGAGTGAACACTGAAGCTTTCTTT	CASSFRGVNTEAFF
once	TRBV10-3	TRBD2	TRBJ2-7	13	TGTGCCATCAGTGGGACTAGCGGGAGCCAGCAGTACTTC	CAISGTSGSQQYF
NA	TRBV2	NA	TRBJ2-6	15	TGTGCCAGCAGTCCAGGGTATTCTGGGGCCAACGTCCTGACTTTC	CASSPGYSGANVLTF
once	TRBV6-2/TRBV6-3	NA	TRBJ2-2	13	TGTGCCAGCAGTTCCGGAGGTACCGGGGAGCTGTTTTTT	CASSSGGTGELFF
NA	TRBV18	NA	TRBJ2-5	13	TGTGCCAGCTCACCATGGACACCAGAGACCCAGTACTTC	CASSPWTPETQYF
NA	TRBV14	TRBD1	TRBJ2-7	14	TGTGCCAGCAGCCAAATGGGACAGGGCGGCGAGCAGTACTTC	CASSQMGQGGEQYF
NA	TRBV5-4	NA	TRBJ1-2	13	TGTGCCAGCAGCTACAGGGTCGGTTATGGCTACACCTTC	CASSYRVGYGYTF
NA	TRBV5-4	NA	TRBJ1-2	14	TGTGCCAGCAGCTTTGGTCGGGGGAACTATGGCTACACCTTC	CASSFGRGNYGYTF
NA	TRBV19	TRBD2	TRBJ2-7	15	TGTGCCAGTAGTGATCGACTAGCGGGACTCTACGAGCAGTACTTC	CASSDRLAGLYEQYF
NA	TRBV6-5	NA	TRBJ2-7	14	TGTGCCAGCAGCCCAACGGAAAGGGGCGTGAAGCAGTACTTC	CASSPTERGVKQYF
NA	TRBV30	NA	TRBJ2-2	13	TGTGCCTGGAGTGTAAGAGGAACCGGGGAGCTGTTTTTT	CAWSVRGTGELFF
NA	TRBV5-1	TRBD1	TRBJ2-5	14	TGCGCCAGCAGCTCACAGGGGGCAGTGGAGACCCAGTACTTC	CASSSQGAVETQYF
few	TRBV28	NA	TRBJ1-2	12	TGTGCCAGCAGTTTGCGCGGGTCGGGCTACACCTTC	CASSLRGSGYTF
NA	TRBV5-4	TRBD2	TRBJ2-1	15	TGTGCCAGCAGCTTGAGGCTAGCGGATTACAATGAGCAGTTCTTC	CASSLRLADYNEQFF
NA	TRBV18	TRBD2	TRBJ2-7	15	TGTGCCAGCTCAACTATAGCGGGAGGGTCCTACGAGCAGTACTTC	CASSTIAGGSYEQYF
NA	TRBV3-1/TRBV3-2	TRBD2	TRBJ2-3	16	TGTGCCAGCAGCCGGCGGGTAGCGGGAGACACAGATACGCAGTATTTT	CASSRRVAGDTDTQYF
NA	TRBV28	TRBD1	TRBJ1-2	16	TGTGCCAGCAGTTTATCCCCGCAGGGGGCAAACTATGGCTACACCTTC	CASSLSPQGANYGYTF
NA	TRBV29-1	TRBD1	TRBJ2-7	15	TGCAGCGTTGTACAAGGACAGGGGGCGCGAGACGAGCAGTACTTC	CSVVQGQGARDEQYF
NA	TRBV5-1	TRBD1	TRBJ2-7	13	TGCGCCAGCACCTGGACAGGGGAAGGCGAGCAGTACTTC	CASTWTGEGEQYF
NA	TRBV19	NA	TRBJ2-7	13	TGTGCCAGTAGTATGGGACTCCACTTTGAGCAGTACTTC	CASSMGLHFEQYF
NA	TRBV7-9	TRBD1	TRBJ1-1	11	TGTGCCAGCAGCCCCGGACAGGTCACTTTCTTT	CASSPGQVTFF
NA	TRBV29-1	NA	TRBJ2-6	13	TGCAGCGCTGGGACTTCTGGGGCCAACGTCCTGACTTTC	CSAGTSGANVLTF
NA	TRBV11-2	TRBD1	TRBJ2-7	16	TGTGCCAGCAGCTTAGTTACCGGGACAGGGTTTTACGAGCAGTACTTC	CASSLVTGTGFYEQYF
NA	TRBV13	NA	TRBJ2-4	14	TGTGCCAGCAGCTTAACAGGGGCCAAAAACATTCAGTACTTC	CASSLTGAKNIQYF
once	TRBV12-3/TRBV12-4	NA	TRBJ2-2	13	TGTGCCAGCAGTCCCAGTGGCACCGGGGAGCTGTTTTTT	CASSPSGTGELFF
NA	TRBV6-6	TRBD1	TRBJ2-2	15	TGTGCCAGCCACCGCCGGGACAGGGCTATCGGGGAGCTGTTTTTT	CASHRRDRAIGELFF
NA	TRBV4-1	TRBD1	TRBJ2-7	16	TGCGCCAGCAGCCAGTTTCCCGGGACAGGGAGTCACGAGCAGTACTTC	CASSQFPGTGSHEQYF
NA	TRBV6-2/TRBV6-3	TRBD2	TRBJ2-3	14	TGTGCCAGCAGTTTAGCGGGAGGGCCAGATACGCAGTATTTT	CASSLAGGPDTQYF
NA	TRBV18	NA	TRBJ2-1	16	TGTGCCAGCTCAAATAACAGGGGACTGCAAGGAATCGAGCAGTTCTTC	CASSNNRGLQGIEQFF
NA	TRBV9	TRBD1	TRBJ1-6	17	TGTGCCAGCAGCGTCGGACAGGGGGAATCCTATAATTCACCCCTCCACTTT	CASSVGQGESYNSPLHF
NA	TRBV2	NA	TRBJ2-7	16	TGTGCCAGCAGTGAAGCTGGAGGGACCGTACGAGAGGAGCAGTACTTC	CASSEAGGTVREEQYF
once	TRBV28	NA	TRBJ1-2	16	TGTGCCAGCAGTTCCCCATCGACCCCTGCGGGGTATGGCTACACCTTC	CASSSPSTPAGYGYTF
NA	TRBV28	TRBD2	TRBJ2-7	15	TGTGCCAGCAGTTCCCCTAGCGGGCGAACCTACGAGCAGTACTTC	CASSSPSGRTYEQYF
NA	TRBV5-4	TRBD1	TRBJ2-7	14	TGTGCCAGCAGCTTGGGACAGGGCGCCTACGAGCAGTACTTC	CASSLGQGAYEQYF
NA	TRBV15	NA	TRBJ2-1	13	TGTGCCACCAGCAGCAGGGTAGTTAATGAGCAGTTCTTC	CATSSRVVNEQFF
NA	TRBV5-1	TRBD1	TRBJ2-7	17	TGCGCCAGCAGCTCGGACAGGTATATCCTACGAGCCCCCGAGCAGTACTTC	CASSSDRYILRAPEQYF
few	TRBV24-1	NA	TRBJ1-5	13	TGTGCCACCAGGAAGGGGGTTGAGCAGCCCCAGCATTTT	CATRKGVEQPQHF
NA	TRBV4-2	TRBD2	TRBJ2-1	18	TGTGCCAGCAGCCAAGCCTCAATAGGACTAGCGGGATACAATGAGCAGTTCTTC	CASSQASIGLAGYNEQFF
NA	TRBV6-5	NA	TRBJ1-5	13	TGTGCCAGCAGTTACTCGAGGAATCAGCCCCAGCATTTT	CASSYSRNQPQHF
few	TRBV9	NA	TRBJ1-3	17	TGTGCCAGCAGCCCCTCGGTCCAGGGAAACCAAGGAAACACCATATATTTT	CASSPSVQGNQGNTIYF
NA	TRBV5-1	NA	TRBJ2-2	16	TGCGCCAGCAGCCCCCTGGGGCCAGGGGGGACCGGGGAGCTGTTTTTT	CASSPLGPGGTGELFF
once	TRBV10-3	NA	TRBJ1-3	13	TGTGCCATCAGTGAGTCGACGGGAGGCACCATATATTTT	CAISESTGGTIYF
NA	TRBV28	NA	TRBJ2-5	12	TGTGCCAGCAGCTCTCGGTTGGAGACCCAGTACTTC	CASSSRLETQYF